This TCR beta chain was identified in a study of cytomegalovirus exposure and HLA in healthy donors. This CDR3 comprises 14 residues. Germline V gene sequence: CDR1 LNHDA, CDR2 SQIVND (reference sequence). Trimming stripped 4 bases from V and 3 bases from J, with 13 bases between. A single count supports this clone. A multiplex PCR was run with 60 Vbeta primers and 13 Jbeta primers. Only in-frame clones appear in the TCRdb table, and some are missing; sequencing was by immunoSEQ multiplex PCR. This sample yields more than 150,000 clones, of which approximately 80% are seen a single time; 1.3% to 1.5% belongs to the top ten.

This TCR derives from a girl between 5 and 17 years old in good health and CMV-seropositive. The chain combines TRBV19 with TRBJ2-7, with TRBD1 as a possible D gene (6 bases). Sequencing used PBMCs. CDR3 in DNA: TGTGCCAGTAGTACGACCGGGACATACTACGAGCAGTACTTC. Translated, it gives CASSTTGTYYEQYF.